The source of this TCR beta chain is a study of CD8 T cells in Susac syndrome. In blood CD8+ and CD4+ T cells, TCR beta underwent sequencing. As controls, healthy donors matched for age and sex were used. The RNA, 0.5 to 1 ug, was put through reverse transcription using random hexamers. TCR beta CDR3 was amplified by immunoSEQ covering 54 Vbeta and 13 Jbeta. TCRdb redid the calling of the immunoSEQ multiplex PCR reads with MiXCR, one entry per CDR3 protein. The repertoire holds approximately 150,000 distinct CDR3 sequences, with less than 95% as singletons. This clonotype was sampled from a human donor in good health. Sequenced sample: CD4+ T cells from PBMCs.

The CDR3 is CASSPGLAGGSYNEQFF. The CDR3, as DNA: TGTGCCAGCAGCCCGGGACTAGCGGGAGGGAGCTACAATGAGCAGTTCTTC. The V gene is TRBV5-4, the J gene TRBJ2-1; TRBD2 matches at 16 bases. The CDR3 is 17 amino acids. V lost 4 bases, J lost 3 bases, and 4 bases stayed unmatched. Germline CDR1 and CDR2: SGHNT and YYREEE (reference sequence).